These T cell receptor beta chains were read from a single sample in a study of beta chain features in type 1 diabetes. Libraries were prepared by immunoSEQ multiplex PCR; TCRdb keeps only in-frame clonotypes and omits some of them. The table lists hundreds of thousands of clones, around 16% of them singletons. The specimen sequenced was naive CD4+ T cells from blood. The source of these receptors is a young man in good health. CDR3s include the opening cysteine and the closing phenylalanine or tryptophan. D genes are given only for firm matches. Some rows mark clone size as missing; the rest say once, few, many or name a class of expanded clone.

clone_size	v_call	d_call	j_call	cdr3_aa	cdr3_nt
-	TRBV30	-	TRBJ1-4	CAWSPGKLFF	TGTGCCTGGAGTCCGGGAAAACTGTTTTTT
-	TRBV18	-	TRBJ2-7	CASSPSVGYEQYF	TGTGCCAGCTCACCAAGCGTCGGCTACGAGCAGTACTTC
-	TRBV7-9	TRBD1	TRBJ1-3	CASSFRTGVGNTIYF	TGTGCCAGCAGCTTCAGGACAGGGGTTGGAAACACCATATATTTT
-	TRBV28	-	TRBJ1-2	CASNGWGFGYTF	TGTGCCAGCAACGGTTGGGGCTTTGGCTACACCTTC
few	TRBV6-5	-	TRBJ2-7	CASSYQLSPREQYF	TGTGCCAGCAGTTATCAGCTTAGTCCTCGAGAGCAGTACTTC
few	TRBV5-4	-	TRBJ2-3	CASSLAGGLFTDTQYF	TGTGCCAGCAGCTTGGCTGGGGGCCTTTTCACAGATACGCAGTATTTT
-	TRBV9	-	TRBJ2-2	CASSVGLGTGELFF	TGTGCCAGCAGCGTAGGACTGGGGACCGGGGAGCTGTTTTTT
few	TRBV30	-	TRBJ2-7	CAWSVQVGATYEQYF	TGTGCCTGGAGTGTACAAGTCGGGGCCACCTACGAGCAGTACTTC
-	TRBV7-3	-	TRBJ2-7	CASSVQGSSSYEQYF	TGTGCCAGCAGCGTACAGGGCTCGAGCTCCTACGAGCAGTACTTC
-	TRBV7-9	-	TRBJ2-2	CASSLAGYRRASLAGELFF	TGTGCCAGCAGCTTAGCAGGGTACAGGCGAGCTAGCCTTGCCGGGGAGCTGTTTTTT
few	TRBV2	-	TRBJ1-4	CASRSTGATNEKLFF	TGTGCCAGCAGAAGTACAGGCGCAACTAATGAAAAACTGTTTTTT
-	TRBV11-3	-	TRBJ2-3	CASSLTSDTQYF	TGTGCCAGCAGCTTAACCTCAGATACGCAGTATTTT
few	TRBV18	-	TRBJ2-3	CASSLRVTDTQYF	TGTGCCAGCTCACTAAGGGTTACAGATACGCAGTATTTT
-	TRBV18	TRBD1	TRBJ2-7	CASSPPRQGRHEQYF	TGTGCCAGCTCACCACCGCGACAGGGGCGCCACGAGCAGTACTTC
few	TRBV23-1	TRBD1	TRBJ1-6	CASSQSCQGVKMSSYNSPLHF	TGCGCCAGCAGTCAATCATGCCAGGGGGTAAAAATGAGCTCCTATAATTCACCCCTCCACTTT
-	TRBV9	-	TRBJ1-5	CASSVDPSNQPQHF	TGTGCCAGCAGCGTAGATCCGAGCAATCAGCCCCAGCATTTT
-	TRBV10-3	-	TRBJ1-5	CAISESRSSPQHF	TGTGCCATCAGTGAGTCGAGGTCCTCGCCCCAGCATTTT
-	TRBV7-9	-	TRBJ2-3	CASSLKGGGTDTQYF	TGTGCCAGCAGCTTAAAGGGGGGCGGGACAGATACGCAGTATTTT
-	TRBV7-2	-	TRBJ2-3	CASSLALAAGDTQYF	TGTGCCAGCAGCTTAGCGCTGGCGGCAGGAGATACGCAGTATTTT
-	TRBV4-2	-	TRBJ2-1	CASSQETSRSPYNEQFF	TGTGCCAGCAGCCAAGAGACATCCAGAAGCCCCTACAATGAGCAGTTCTTC
-	TRBV11-3	TRBD2	TRBJ2-3	CASSLGLAGSTDTQYF	TGTGCCAGCAGCTTAGGTCTAGCGGGGAGCACAGATACGCAGTATTTT
-	TRBV15	TRBD2	TRBJ2-5	CATSREGSGKNQETQYF	TGTGCCACCAGCAGAGAAGGAAGCGGGAAAAACCAAGAGACCCAGTACTTC
few	TRBV4-1	TRBD1	TRBJ1-5	CASSQPRTGNQPQHF	TGCGCCAGCAGCCAACCCCGGACAGGGAATCAGCCCCAGCATTTT
-	TRBV5-1	-	TRBJ1-4	CASSLVSTNEKLFF	TGCGCCAGCAGCTTGGTCTCAACTAATGAAAAACTGTTTTTT
few	TRBV7-8	-	TRBJ1-5	CASSLEVQPQHF	TGTGCCAGCAGCTTAGAAGTTCAGCCCCAGCATTTT
few	TRBV13	TRBD2	TRBJ2-7	CASSPSDGGKTYEQYF	TGTGCCAGCAGCCCCTCGGACGGGGGGAAGACCTACGAGCAGTACTTC
few	TRBV10-3	-	TRBJ1-5	CAISESRSNQPQHF	TGTGCCATCAGTGAGTCTCGGAGCAATCAGCCCCAGCATTTT
few	TRBV25-1	-	TRBJ1-4	CASSGRTAEKLFF	TGTGCCAGCAGTGGGAGGACAGCTGAAAAACTGTTTTTT
few	TRBV2	-	TRBJ2-7	CASSGDRAKDRNEQYF	TGTGCCAGCAGTGGGGATCGGGCCAAAGACAGAAACGAGCAGTACTTC
few	TRBV14	-	TRBJ1-1	CASSQGLSAGNTEAFF	TGTGCCAGCAGCCAAGGGTTGTCCGCGGGGAACACTGAAGCTTTCTTT
few	TRBV18	TRBD1	TRBJ2-4	CASSSGTGKAKNIQYF	TGTGCCAGCTCATCGGGGACAGGGAAAGCCAAAAACATTCAGTACTTC
few	TRBV13	-	TRBJ2-7	CASSAGWRVYEQYF	TGTGCCAGCAGCGCGGGCTGGAGGGTTTACGAGCAGTACTTC
-	TRBV2	-	TRBJ2-1	CASMGLKSYNEQFF	TGTGCCAGCATGGGACTCAAATCCTACAATGAGCAGTTCTTC
once	TRBV11-2	-	TRBJ1-1	CASSLGFNTEAFF	TGTGCCAGCAGCTTAGGGTTTAACACTGAAGCTTTCTTT
-	TRBV18	-	TRBJ2-2	CASSQTTNTGELFF	TGTGCCAGCTCACAAACGACGAACACCGGGGAGCTGTTTTTT
-	TRBV7-9	-	TRBJ1-2	CASSPIGTVYGYTF	TGTGCCAGCAGCCCCATCGGGACGGTCTATGGCTACACCTTC
-	TRBV7-9	-	TRBJ2-6	CASSYQGRSGANVLTF	TGTGCCAGCAGCTATCAGGGGCGATCTGGGGCCAACGTCCTGACTTTC
-	TRBV10-3	TRBD2	TRBJ2-7	CATGTSGYEQYF	TGTGCCACAGGGACTAGCGGCTACGAGCAGTACTTC
few	TRBV5-1	TRBD1	TRBJ2-1	CASSPRDREKGEQFF	TGCGCCAGCAGCCCCCGGGACAGGGAGAAGGGTGAGCAGTTCTTC
few	TRBV4-1	TRBD1	TRBJ1-4	CASSQDSRDRTNEKLFF	TGCGCCAGCAGCCAGGACAGTCGGGACAGAACTAATGAAAAACTGTTTTTT
-	TRBV7-9	TRBD1	TRBJ2-5	CASSQTTGGNQETQYF	TGTGCCAGCAGTCAAACTACAGGGGGGAACCAAGAGACCCAGTACTTC
-	TRBV14	-	TRBJ2-1	CASSSGERWGNEQFF	TGTGCCAGCAGCTCAGGGGAAAGGTGGGGAAATGAGCAGTTCTTC
-	TRBV13	-	TRBJ2-7	CASSRARALGEQYF	TGTGCCAGCAGCAGGGCCCGGGCCCTAGGTGAGCAGTACTTC
few	TRBV5-1	-	TRBJ2-1	CASSRTLAGVGGNEQFF	TGCGCCAGCAGCCGGACCCTGGCGGGGGTAGGGGGCAATGAGCAGTTCTTC
-	TRBV6-1	-	TRBJ2-7	CASSEPKGHISYEQYF	TGTGCCAGCAGTGAACCCAAGGGTCATATCTCCTACGAGCAGTACTTC
few	TRBV4-3	TRBD1	TRBJ2-6	CASSQGHRGSVGANVLTF	TGCGCCAGCAGCCAAGGCCACAGGGGGTCGGTAGGGGCCAACGTCCTGACTTTC
-	TRBV7-4	-	TRBJ1-5	CASSFDTDNQPQHF	TGTGCCAGCAGTTTCGACACTGACAATCAGCCCCAGCATTTT
-	TRBV7-2	-	TRBJ2-5	CASSLSGRGGETQYF	TGTGCCAGCAGCTTATCTGGAAGAGGGGGGGAGACCCAGTACTTC
-	TRBV6-6	-	TRBJ2-5	CASSPRQLETQYF	TGTGCCAGCAGCCCGAGACAGCTGGAGACCCAGTACTTC
few	TRBV18	-	TRBJ2-2	CASSPQDRELFF	TGTGCCAGCTCACCCCAAGACCGGGAGCTGTTTTTT
few	TRBV30	-	TRBJ1-2	CAWSVSRDGYTF	TGTGCCTGGAGTGTTTCCCGGGATGGCTACACCTTC
-	TRBV25-1	-	TRBJ2-1	CASRYSGTQFF	TGTGCCAGCAGGTACTCAGGGACGCAGTTCTTC
few	TRBV7-2	-	TRBJ2-6	CASSLEGSTGANVLTF	TGTGCCAGCAGCTTAGAGGGTTCTACTGGGGCCAACGTCCTGACTTTC
few	TRBV27	TRBD1	TRBJ1-2	CASSLEGQGDYGYTF	TGTGCCAGCAGTTTGGAGGGACAGGGGGACTATGGCTACACCTTC
-	TRBV5-1	TRBD1	TRBJ2-7	CASSLAQGGREQYF	TGCGCCAGCAGCTTGGCACAGGGGGGACGCGAGCAGTACTTC
few	TRBV27	-	TRBJ2-6	CASSIRQAVSGANVLTF	TGTGCCAGCAGTATACGACAGGCCGTCTCTGGGGCCAACGTCCTGACTTTC
-	TRBV28	TRBD2	TRBJ2-7	CASSVFGGAFSYEQYF	TGTGCCAGCAGTGTCTTCGGGGGGGCATTCTCCTACGAGCAGTACTTC